Presented here are 26 T cell receptor beta chains from one specimen sequenced in a study of blood T cells in healthy people across ages. The second PCR ran about 6 to 11 cycles with a sample-barcoded 5' primer and J-beta primers. MiXCR, applied by TCRdb to the 5' RACE reads, yields one record per CDR3 protein. The sample yields some 760,000 distinct CDR3 sequences, just under 25% seen once. These data were likewise used in another study, on T cells of mothers and their children.

The sequenced sample was blood. These receptor sequences come from a boy between 10 and 17 years old in good health.

The chain has TRBV28 and TRBJ2-2; possible D gene TRBD1, 6 bases. There are 17 residues in the CDR3. V lost 7 bases to trimming and J lost 6 bases, with 24 bases between them. The germline gives CDR1 MDHEN, CDR2 SYDVKM. The chain's CDR3 is CASTFTGSAVLAGELFF. CDR3 DNA: TGTGCCAGCACCTTCACAGGGAGTGCCGTTTTAGCCGGGGAGCTGTTTTTT.

The rearrangement links TRBV20-1 to TRBJ1-1; 9 nucleotides agree with TRBD1. This CDR3 comprises 14 residues. Germline V gives CDR1 DFQATT, CDR2 SNEGSKA (reference sequence). The ends lost 5 bases at V and 1 base at J; junction bases unmatched: 5. The CDR3: CSARTGQGNTEAFF. The DNA for the CDR3 is TGCAGTGCTCGAACGGGACAGGGGAACACTGAAGCTTTCTTT.

This clonotype came up a few times. The rearrangement joins TRBV6-1 to TRBJ2-7; D is perhaps TRBD1 (6 bases). Looked up from germline, CDR1 is MNHNS and CDR2 is SASEGT. Trimming removed 7 bases at V and 0 bases at J, with 16 bases between. CDR3 size: 15 residues. This chain's CDR3 is CASTSQGPSSYEQYF. CDR3 nucleotide sequence: TGTGCCAGCACCTCCCAGGGGCCTAGCTCCTACGAGCAGTACTTC.

This clonotype was seen a handful of times. The chain combines TRBV20-1 with TRBJ2-7, with D perhaps assigned TRBD1 or TRBD2 (5 bases each). This CDR3 has 11 amino acids. Trimming left V 6 bases short and J 5 bases short, with 11 bases between. Germline CDR1 reads DFQATT; CDR2 reads SNEGSKA (reference sequence). The DNA of the CDR3 is TGCAGTGCGCCTCGAGGGGACGAGCAGTACTTC. Protein product: CSAPRGDEQYF.

The rearrangement joins TRBV9 to TRBJ1-5; 9 bases match TRBD1. The CDR3 has 16 amino acids. After removal of 4 bases from V and 7 bases from J, the junction contained 12 bases not matched to a gene. CDR1 is SGDLS, CDR2 YYNGEE, per germline. Here the CDR3 reads CASSRPGQGFSQPQHF. CDR3 coding DNA: TGTGCCAGCAGCCGTCCGGGACAGGGTTTCAGCCAGCCCCAGCATTTT.

The chain employs TRBV10-1 and TRBJ2-4; D perhaps matches TRBD2 (6 bases). CDR3 size: 14 residues. The germline CDR1 and CDR2 sequences are WNHNN and SYGVQD (reference sequence). V shed 3 bases and J shed 8 bases, with 14 bases lying between them. The DNA of the CDR3 is TGCGCCAGCAGTGATGGGACTTACGTAGACATTCAGTACTTC. Translated, it gives CASSDGTYVDIQYF.

The V call is TRBV11-2, the J call TRBJ2-5; D remains ambiguous. CDR1 is SGHAT, CDR2 FQNNGV, per germline. CDR3 size: 14 residues. The V and J ends lost 1 base and 4 bases respectively, with 10 bases between them. In nucleotides, the CDR3 is TGTGCCAGCAGCTTAGGACCTTTGACAGAGACCCAGTACTTC. Translation: CASSLGPLTETQYF.

This clonotype has just a few counts. This chain connects TRBV24-1 to TRBJ2-5; tentatively, D is TRBD2 (7 bases). Between the trimmed V and J ends, which lost 4 bases and 5 bases, there was a span of 13 bases. The CDR3 is made up of 14 amino acids. Germline-derived CDR1 and CDR2 are KGHDR and SFDVKD. The CDR3 is CATSDPGGKETQYF. The CDR3, as DNA: TGTGCCACCAGTGACCCGGGGGGCAAGGAGACCCAGTACTTC.

This clonotype appeared a few times. This chain connects TRBV2 to TRBJ2-2; D is unclear. Trimming removed 4 bases at V and 7 bases at J, with 1 base between. Germline assignment: CDR1 SNHLY and CDR2 FYNNEI. CDR3 size: 10 residues. The CDR3 DNA follows: TGTGCCAGCAGTGTCGGGGAGCTGTTTTTT. Translated, it gives CASSVGELFF.

The chain uses TRBV6-6 and TRBJ1-6; possible D gene TRBD1, 5 bases. Germline CDR1 reads MNHNY; CDR2 reads SVGAGI (reference sequence). CDR3 size: 15 residues. V was trimmed by 6 bases and J by 7 bases, leaving 16 bases between them. The CDR3 region is CASSSTRVTNSPLHF. In DNA form, the CDR3 reads TGTGCCAGCAGCTCCACCAGGGTCACGAATTCACCCCTCCACTTT.

The rearrangement joins TRBV29-1 to TRBJ2-5; TRBD1 matches 9 bases. This CDR3 spans 14 amino acids. Germline-derived CDR1 and CDR2 are SQVTM and ANQGSEA. Trimming cost V 6 bases and J 2 bases; bases outside gene matches: 7. This CDR3 reads CSVLPGQGQETQYF. As DNA, the CDR3 is TGCAGCGTCCTCCCGGGACAGGGACAAGAGACCCAGTACTTC.

V is TRBV6-5 and J is TRBJ2-5, with D possibly matching TRBD2 (5 bases). Germline V gene data show CDR1 as MNHEY and CDR2 as SVGAGI. The CDR3 has 15 residues. Trimming stripped 6 bases from V and 1 base from J, with 15 bases between. The CDR3 sequence is CASSPGRGPQETQYF. The CDR3 region has the DNA TGTGCCAGCAGCCCCGGACGGGGTCCCCAAGAGACCCAGTACTTC.

This clonotype appeared a few times. This chain connects TRBV29-1 to TRBJ2-1; 9 bases map to TRBD2. Per germline, CDR1 SQVTM and CDR2 ANQGSEA. There are 16 residues in the CDR3. Trimming took 1 base from V and 2 from J; bases not matched to a gene: 6. The CDR3 loop reads CSVEVELAGAYNEQFF. For the CDR3, the DNA is TGCAGCGTTGAAGTGGAATTAGCGGGAGCCTACAATGAGCAGTTCTTC.

This rearrangement joins TRBV7-2 to TRBJ2-3; 12 nucleotides line up with TRBD2. The trim removed 5 bases at V and 5 bases at J, leaving 8 bases unmatched. Germline CDR1 is SGHTA and CDR2 is FQGNSA. The CDR3 runs 16 residues. CDR3 DNA: TGTGCCAGCAGCCTAAGGACTAGCGGGGTGCGAGATACGCAGTATTTT. This sequence encodes CASSLRTSGVRDTQYF.

The chain carries TRBV7-2 and TRBJ2-5; D is unclear. Trimming took 0 bases from V and 4 from J, leaving 12 bases between them. Germline V CDR1 and CDR2: SGHTA, FQGNSA. This CDR3 spans 15 amino acids. CDR3 residues: CASSLASEGRETQYF. In DNA, the CDR3 is TGTGCCAGCAGCTTAGCTTCTGAAGGTAGAGAGACCCAGTACTTC. Full variable domain (missing parts from reference TRBV7-2 and TRBJ2-5): GAGVSQSPSNKVTEKGKDVELRCDPISGHTALYWYRQSLGQGLEFLIYFQGNSAPDKSGLPSDRFSAERTGGSVSTLTIQRTQQEDSAVYLCASSLASEGRETQYFGPGTRLLVL.

This rearrangement joins TRBV12-3 or TRBV12-4 to TRBJ2-2; possibly TRBD1 or TRBD2 for D (5 bases each). This CDR3 comprises 16 residues. V lost 7 bases and J lost 0, with 15 bases in between. The CDR3 is CASTTGRPPNTGELFF. The CDR3 region has the DNA TGTGCCAGCACTACGGGACGCCCGCCGAACACCGGGGAGCTGTTTTTT.

The chain joins TRBV28 to TRBJ1-3, with D tentatively TRBD1 (5 bases). This CDR3 has 16 residues. Trimming pared 5 bases from V and 0 bases from J, leaving 14 bases between. Germline values: CDR1 MDHEN, CDR2 SYDVKM. CDR3: CASSPLPGLSGNTIYF. DNA of the CDR3: TGTGCCAGCAGTCCCCTGCCAGGGCTCTCTGGAAACACCATATATTTT.

J is TRBJ2-5 and V is TRBV14; no definite D call. The J call may not be correct, given that the DNA end is closer to TRBJ2-1. This CDR3 is built from 16 residues. Germline values: CDR1 SGHDN, CDR2 FVKESK. The CDR3 sequence is CASSPTGGLLYNEQFF. The DNA of the CDR3 is TGTGCCAGCAGCCCCACCGGTGGCTTATTATACAATGAGCAGTTCTTC.

In this sample, this clonotype turned up a few times. The V and J genes are TRBV3-1 and TRBJ1-2; D is perhaps TRBD1 (6 bases). The germline gives CDR1 LGHDT, CDR2 YNNKEL (reference sequence). V lost 4 bases to trimming and J lost 8 bases, with 17 bases between them. The CDR3 is 14 residues long. The CDR3 here is CASSREEGGEGYTF. The CDR3 bases are TGTGCCAGCAGCCGCGAGGAAGGGGGGGAAGGCTACACCTTC.

This clonotype turned up a few times. The V call is TRBV12-3 or TRBV12-4, the J call TRBJ1-5, with 7 bases that match TRBD1. The V gene end was trimmed by 5 bases and the J gene end by 0 bases; junction bases not matched to a gene: 16. CDR3 length: 19 amino acids. CDR3 nucleotide sequence: TGTGCCAGCAGTCGATACCACACAGGGGAAGGGGATAGCAATCAGCCCCAGCATTTT. This codes for CASSRYHTGEGDSNQPQHF.

This rearrangement joins TRBV7-2 to TRBJ2-1; 7 nucleotides align to TRBD2. V lost 5 bases and J lost 6; bases outside the gene matches: 7. This CDR3 comprises 14 residues. CDR1 and CDR2 (germline): SGHTA, FQGNSA. CDR3 residues: CASSTTSSGNEQFF. CDR3 in DNA: TGTGCCAGCAGCACGACTAGCTCGGGCAATGAGCAGTTCTTC.

This clonotype showed up just a few times. The chain joins TRBV20-1 to TRBJ2-5; 10 nucleotides agree with TRBD1. CDR3 length: 15 residues. J was trimmed by 0 bases and V by 5 bases; bases with no gene match: 6. The germline V gene has CDR1 DFQATT and CDR2 SNEGSKA (reference sequence). In DNA form, the CDR3 reads TGCAGTGCTTTAAGACAGGGGGCCTACCAAGAGACCCAGTACTTC. Its translation: CSALRQGAYQETQYF.

This clonotype was counted a few times. This chain links TRBV5-1 with TRBJ2-7; 10 bases match TRBD2. V shed 0 bases, J shed 0 bases, and the junction held 12 bases outside the gene matches. The CDR3 is 19 residues long. CDR1 and CDR2 from the germline V gene are SGHRS and YFSETQ. CDR3 region: CASSLGPGLAGDRSYEQYF. CDR3 DNA sequence: TGCGCCAGCAGCTTGGGGCCAGGGCTAGCGGGGGACCGCTCCTACGAGCAGTACTTC.

This clonotype was seen a few times. This chain uses TRBV5-6 with TRBJ1-2, with 8 bases matching TRBD1. Germline CDR1 reads SGHDT; CDR2 reads YYEEEE. The CDR3 is made up of 15 amino acids. Trimming at V came to 6 bases and at J to 8 bases, leaving 15 bases not matched to a gene. The CDR3, as DNA: TGTGCCAGCATATACCGGACAGGGTCGAGGATAGGCTACACCTTC. It is translated as CASIYRTGSRIGYTF.

This clonotype appeared a few times. The CDR3 protein is CASSREGGNYEQYF. CDR3 sequence (DNA): TGCGCCAGCAGCCGAGAGGGGGGTAACTACGAGCAGTACTTC. This chain joins TRBV5-1 and TRBJ2-7, with D tentatively TRBD1 or TRBD2 (6 bases each). CDR3 length: 14 amino acids. CDR1 SGHRS and CDR2 YFSETQ come from the germline V gene. With 4 bases removed from V and 3 bases from J, the gap between germline ends came to 14 bases. Looking up the rest from reference TRBV5-1 and TRBJ2-7 gives the full variable domain: KAGVTQTPRYLIKTRGQQVTLSCSPISGHRSVSWYQQTPGQGLQFLFEYFSETQRNKGNFPGRFSGRQFSNSRSEMNVSTLELGDSALYLCASSREGGNYEQYFGPGTRLTVT.

This clonotype appeared many times. The chain joins TRBV5-1 to TRBJ2-5, with D unresolved. The ends were cut back, 3 bases at V and 5 bases at J, with 5 bases in the middle. CDR1 is SGHRS, CDR2 YFSETQ, per germline. The CDR3 runs to 11 residues. The CDR3 DNA follows: TGCGCCAGCAGCTCCGCGGAGACCCAGTACTTC. Translating gives CASSSAETQYF.